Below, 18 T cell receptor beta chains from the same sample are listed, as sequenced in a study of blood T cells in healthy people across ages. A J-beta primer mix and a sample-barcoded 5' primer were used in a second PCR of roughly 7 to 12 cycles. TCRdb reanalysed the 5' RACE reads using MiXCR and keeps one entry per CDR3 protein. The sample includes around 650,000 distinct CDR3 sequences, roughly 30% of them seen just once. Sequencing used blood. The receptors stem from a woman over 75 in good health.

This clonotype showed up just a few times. This CDR3 reads CASSSSNGWHQHF. The CDR3 DNA sequence: TGTGCCAGCAGTTCGTCTAACGGGTGGCACCAGCATTTT. The chain is built from TRBV27 and TRBJ1-5, with unresolved D. Germline assignment: CDR1 MNHEY and CDR2 SMNVEV (reference sequence). Trimming stripped 4 bases from V and 12 bases from J, with 16 bases between. The CDR3 loop spans 13 amino acids.

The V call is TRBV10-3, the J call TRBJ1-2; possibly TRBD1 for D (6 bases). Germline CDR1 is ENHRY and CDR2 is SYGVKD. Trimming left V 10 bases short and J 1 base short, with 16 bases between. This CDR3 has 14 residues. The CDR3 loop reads CATWDKLINYGYTF. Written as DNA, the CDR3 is TGTGCCACCTGGGACAAATTAATTAACTATGGCTACACCTTC.

CDR3 sequence: CSARSGRVGTGELFF. CDR3 nucleotides: TGCAGTGCTCGTAGCGGGAGAGTGGGTACCGGGGAGCTGTTTTTT. The chain is built from TRBV20-1 and TRBJ2-2; 9 nucleotides match TRBD2. Per germline, CDR1 DFQATT and CDR2 SNEGSKA (reference sequence). V was clipped by 5 bases and J by 5 bases; unmatched bases: 9. The CDR3 is made up of 15 amino acids.

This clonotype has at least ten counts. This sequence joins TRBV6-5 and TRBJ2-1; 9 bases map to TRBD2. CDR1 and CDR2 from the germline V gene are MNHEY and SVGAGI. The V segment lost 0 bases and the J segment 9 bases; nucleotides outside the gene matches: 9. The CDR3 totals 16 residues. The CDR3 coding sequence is TGTGCCAGCAGTTACTCTCCCGCGGGGGGGCGGGGTGAGCAGTTCTTC. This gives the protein CASSYSPAGGRGEQFF.

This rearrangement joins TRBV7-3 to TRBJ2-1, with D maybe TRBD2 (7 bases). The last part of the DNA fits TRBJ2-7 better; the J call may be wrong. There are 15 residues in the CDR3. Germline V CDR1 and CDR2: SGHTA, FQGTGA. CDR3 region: CASSPTGHREGEQYF. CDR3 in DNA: TGTGCCAGCAGTCCTACAGGACACAGGGAGGGTGAGCAGTACTTC.

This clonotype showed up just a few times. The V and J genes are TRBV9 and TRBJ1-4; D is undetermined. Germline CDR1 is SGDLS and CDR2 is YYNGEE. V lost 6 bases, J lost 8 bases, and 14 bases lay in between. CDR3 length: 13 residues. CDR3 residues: CASTRGAGEKLFF. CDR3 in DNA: TGTGCCAGCACTCGCGGCGCCGGGGAAAAACTGTTTTTT.

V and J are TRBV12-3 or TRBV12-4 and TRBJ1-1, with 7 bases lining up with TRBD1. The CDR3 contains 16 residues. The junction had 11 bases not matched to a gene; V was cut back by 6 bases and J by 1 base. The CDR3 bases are TGTGCCAGCAGCCGACAGGGTCTCGGATGGAACACTGAAGCTTTCTTT. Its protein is CASSRQGLGWNTEAFF.

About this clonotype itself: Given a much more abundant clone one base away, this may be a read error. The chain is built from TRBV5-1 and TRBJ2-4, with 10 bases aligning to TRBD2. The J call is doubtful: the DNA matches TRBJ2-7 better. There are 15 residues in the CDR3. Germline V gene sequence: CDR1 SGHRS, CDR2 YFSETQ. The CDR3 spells CASHEELAGCYEQYF. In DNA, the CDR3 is TGCGCCAGCCATGAGGAACTAGCGGGGTGCTACGAGCAGTACTTC.

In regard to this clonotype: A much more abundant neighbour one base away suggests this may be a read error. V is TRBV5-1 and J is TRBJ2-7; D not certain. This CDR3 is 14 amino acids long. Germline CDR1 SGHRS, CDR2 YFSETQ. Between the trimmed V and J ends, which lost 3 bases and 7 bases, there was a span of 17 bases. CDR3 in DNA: TGCGCCAGCAGCTCGGATCGAAACTTTGATGAGCAGTACTTC. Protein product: CASSSDRNFDEQYF.

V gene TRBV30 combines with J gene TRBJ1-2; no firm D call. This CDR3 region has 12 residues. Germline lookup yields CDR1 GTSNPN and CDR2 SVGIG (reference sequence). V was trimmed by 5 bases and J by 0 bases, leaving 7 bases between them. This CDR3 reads CAWSDANYGYTF. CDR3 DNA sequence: TGTGCCTGGTCGGATGCTAACTATGGCTACACCTTC. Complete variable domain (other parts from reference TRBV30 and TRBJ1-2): SQTIHQWPATLVQPVGSPLSLECTVEGTSNPNLYWYRQAAGRGLQLLFYSVGIGQISSEVPQNLSASRPQDRQFILSSKKLLLSDSGFYLCAWSDANYGYTFGSGTRLTVV.

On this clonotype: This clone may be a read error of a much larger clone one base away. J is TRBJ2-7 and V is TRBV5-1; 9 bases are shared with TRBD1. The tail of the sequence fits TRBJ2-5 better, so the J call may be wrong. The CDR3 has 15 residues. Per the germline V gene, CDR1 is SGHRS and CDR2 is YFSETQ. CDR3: CASSSWDRARRTQYF. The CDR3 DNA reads TGCGCCAGCAGCTCCTGGGACAGGGCCCGCAGGACCCAGTACTTC.

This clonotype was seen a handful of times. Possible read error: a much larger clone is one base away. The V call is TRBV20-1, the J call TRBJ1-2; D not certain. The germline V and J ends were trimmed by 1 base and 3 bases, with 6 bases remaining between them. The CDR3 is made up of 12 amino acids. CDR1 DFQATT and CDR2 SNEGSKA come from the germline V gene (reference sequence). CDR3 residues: CSARGTYYGYTF. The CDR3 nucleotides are TGCAGTGCTAGAGGGACCTACTATGGCTACACCTTC.

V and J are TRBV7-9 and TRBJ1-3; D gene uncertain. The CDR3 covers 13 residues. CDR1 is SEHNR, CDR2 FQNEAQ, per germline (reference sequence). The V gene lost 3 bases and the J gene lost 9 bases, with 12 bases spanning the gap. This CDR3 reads CASSFETVFTIYF. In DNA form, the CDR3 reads TGTGCCAGCAGCTTTGAAACCGTGTTCACCATATATTTT.

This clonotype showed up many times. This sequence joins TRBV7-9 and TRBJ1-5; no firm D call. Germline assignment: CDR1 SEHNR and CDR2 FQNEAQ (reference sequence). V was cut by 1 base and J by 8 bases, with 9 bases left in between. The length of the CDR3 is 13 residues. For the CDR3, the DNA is TGTGCCAGCAGCTTAGGAACCTCTAAGCCCCAGCATTTT. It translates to CASSLGTSKPQHF.

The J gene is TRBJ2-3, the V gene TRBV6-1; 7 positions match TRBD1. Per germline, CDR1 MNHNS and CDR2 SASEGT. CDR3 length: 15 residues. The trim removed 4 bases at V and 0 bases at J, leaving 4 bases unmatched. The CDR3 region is CASSAGQRSTDTQYF. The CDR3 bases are TGTGCCAGCAGTGCGGGACAGAGAAGCACAGATACGCAGTATTTT.

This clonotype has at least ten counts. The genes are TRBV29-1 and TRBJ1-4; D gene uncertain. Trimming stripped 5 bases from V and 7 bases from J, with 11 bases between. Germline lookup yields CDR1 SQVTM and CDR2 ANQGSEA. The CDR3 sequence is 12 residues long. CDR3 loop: CSVQIDIEKLFF. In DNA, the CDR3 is TGCAGCGTTCAAATTGATATTGAAAAACTGTTTTTT.

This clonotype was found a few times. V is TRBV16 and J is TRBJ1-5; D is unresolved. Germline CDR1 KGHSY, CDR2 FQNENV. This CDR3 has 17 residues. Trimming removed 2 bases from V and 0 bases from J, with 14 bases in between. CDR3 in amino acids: CASSQLRTPHSNQPQHF. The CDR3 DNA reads TGTGCCAGCAGCCAACTACGAACGCCCCATAGCAATCAGCCCCAGCATTTT.

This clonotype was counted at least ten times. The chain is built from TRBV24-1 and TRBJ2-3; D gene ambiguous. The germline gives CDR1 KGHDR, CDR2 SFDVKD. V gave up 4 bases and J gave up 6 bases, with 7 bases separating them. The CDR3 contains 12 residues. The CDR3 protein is CATSEYGDTQYF. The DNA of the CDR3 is TGTGCCACCAGTGAATACGGGGATACGCAGTATTTT.